The rows below give T cell receptor beta chains drawn from one sample of a study of cytomegalovirus exposure and HLA in healthy donors. Sequenced by immunoSEQ multiplex PCR; TCRdb stores in-frame clones only, minus some. The data contain nearly 80,000 clones, approximately 79% of them singletons. Sequences were obtained from PBMCs. All receptors derive from a woman aged 40 to 50 in good health and CMV-seropositive. Each CDR3 is given with its conserved first and last residue. A D gene is named only where the DNA matches it firmly. Not every row has a clone size; where given, it reads once, few, many or a size class.

D gene: -
V gene: TRBV19
clone size: -
J gene: TRBJ2-1
CDR3 protein: CASSIFRGGGMARGQFF
CDR3 DNA: TGTGCCAGTAGTATATTTAGGGGTGGCGGGATGGCTCGGGGGCAGTTCTTC

D gene: -
V gene: TRBV10-3
clone size: -
J gene: TRBJ1-6
CDR3 protein: CAISEGSGPLHF
CDR3 DNA: TGTGCCATCAGTGAAGGCTCGGGACCCCTCCACTTT

D gene: -
V gene: TRBV5-1
clone size: -
J gene: TRBJ2-3
CDR3 protein: CASSIGDSGSTDTQYF
CDR3 DNA: TGCGCCAGCAGCATAGGAGATAGCGGTAGCACAGATACGCAGTATTTT

D gene: TRBD1
V gene: TRBV11-2
clone size: once
J gene: TRBJ1-1
CDR3 protein: CASSLGQGPTEAFF
CDR3 DNA: TGTGCCAGCAGCTTGGGACAGGGACCCACTGAAGCTTTCTTT

D gene: TRBD1
V gene: TRBV5-6
clone size: few
J gene: TRBJ2-5
CDR3 protein: CASSWGDRERQYF
CDR3 DNA: TGTGCCAGCAGCTGGGGGGACAGGGAAAGGCAGTACTTC

D gene: TRBD1
V gene: TRBV2
clone size: -
J gene: TRBJ1-4
CDR3 protein: CASSEAPTGLKNEKLFF
CDR3 DNA: TGTGCCAGCAGTGAAGCTCCGACAGGGCTAAAAAATGAAAAACTGTTTTTT

D gene: TRBD1
V gene: TRBV5-1
clone size: -
J gene: TRBJ1-3
CDR3 protein: CASSTGTGNTGNTIYF
CDR3 DNA: TGCGCCAGCAGCACCGGGACAGGGAATACTGGAAACACCATATATTTT

D gene: TRBD1
V gene: TRBV29-1
clone size: once
J gene: TRBJ2-3
CDR3 protein: CSVGRGGDTDTQYF
CDR3 DNA: TGCAGCGTTGGTCGAGGGGGCGACACAGATACGCAGTATTTT

D gene: TRBD1
V gene: TRBV9
clone size: -
J gene: TRBJ1-2
CDR3 protein: CASSATGGAVYGYTF
CDR3 DNA: TGTGCCAGCAGCGCCACAGGGGGCGCTGTCTATGGCTACACCTTC

D gene: TRBD1
V gene: TRBV29-1
clone size: -
J gene: TRBJ2-7
CDR3 protein: CSIQGAYEQYF
CDR3 DNA: TGCAGCATACAGGGGGCCTACGAGCAGTACTTC

D gene: -
V gene: TRBV25-1
clone size: -
J gene: TRBJ2-3
CDR3 protein: CASSEYVSSTDTQYF
CDR3 DNA: TGTGCCAGCAGTGAATACGTTTCTAGCACAGATACGCAGTATTTT

D gene: -
V gene: TRBV14
clone size: -
J gene: TRBJ1-5
CDR3 protein: CASSPLGNQPQHF
CDR3 DNA: TGTGCCAGCAGCCCACTCGGCAATCAGCCCCAGCATTTT

D gene: -
V gene: TRBV28
clone size: -
J gene: TRBJ2-7
CDR3 protein: CASSQTYEQYF
CDR3 DNA: TGTGCCAGCAGTCAAACCTACGAGCAGTACTTC

D gene: -
V gene: TRBV9
clone size: -
J gene: TRBJ2-7
CDR3 protein: CASSPLPGWGYEQYF
CDR3 DNA: TGTGCCAGCAGCCCCCTGCCGGGGTGGGGCTACGAGCAGTACTTC

D gene: -
V gene: TRBV7-2
clone size: -
J gene: TRBJ1-2
CDR3 protein: CASSSRANNYGYTF
CDR3 DNA: TGTGCCAGCAGCTCCAGGGCTAATAACTATGGCTACACCTTC

D gene: -
V gene: TRBV27
clone size: -
J gene: TRBJ2-3
CDR3 protein: CASSLNRATDTQYF
CDR3 DNA: TGTGCCAGCAGTTTAAACAGGGCCACAGATACGCAGTATTTT

D gene: TRBD1
V gene: TRBV19
clone size: -
J gene: TRBJ2-1
CDR3 protein: CASSIAVGTGGNEQFF
CDR3 DNA: TGTGCCAGTAGTATAGCCGTGGGGACAGGGGGCAATGAGCAGTTCTTC

D gene: -
V gene: TRBV2
clone size: -
J gene: TRBJ1-5
CDR3 protein: CASSEAMAGLQPQHF
CDR3 DNA: TGTGCCAGCAGTGAAGCGATGGCAGGGCTTCAGCCCCAGCATTTT

D gene: TRBD2
V gene: TRBV2
clone size: -
J gene: TRBJ2-7
CDR3 protein: CASSEARLAGVYEQYF
CDR3 DNA: TGTGCCAGCAGTGAAGCGCGACTAGCGGGAGTCTACGAGCAGTACTTC

D gene: TRBD2
V gene: TRBV6-1
clone size: few
J gene: TRBJ2-5
CDR3 protein: CASSEVGTSLETQYF
CDR3 DNA: TGTGCCAGCAGTGAAGTGGGGACTAGTTTAGAGACCCAGTACTTC

D gene: TRBD1
V gene: TRBV7-9
clone size: -
J gene: TRBJ2-7
CDR3 protein: CASSLLQGSQYF
CDR3 DNA: TGTGCCAGCAGCTTACTACAGGGGTCGCAGTACTTC

D gene: -
V gene: TRBV2
clone size: -
J gene: TRBJ2-7
CDR3 protein: CASREGLLIYEQYF
CDR3 DNA: TGTGCCAGCAGGGAGGGACTCCTTATCTACGAGCAGTACTTC

D gene: TRBD1
V gene: TRBV6-5
clone size: -
J gene: TRBJ1-1
CDR3 protein: CASSYDRVTAEAFF
CDR3 DNA: TGTGCCAGCAGTTACGACAGGGTCACGGCTGAAGCTTTCTTT

D gene: -
V gene: TRBV15
clone size: -
J gene: TRBJ1-1
CDR3 protein: CATSRGGNTEAFF
CDR3 DNA: TGTGCCACCAGCAGAGGAGGAAACACTGAAGCTTTCTTT

D gene: -
V gene: TRBV30
clone size: -
J gene: TRBJ2-7
CDR3 protein: CAWSVVIAYEQYF
CDR3 DNA: TGTGCCTGGAGTGTAGTGATAGCCTACGAGCAGTACTTC

D gene: TRBD1
V gene: TRBV7-9
clone size: -
J gene: TRBJ1-2
CDR3 protein: CSSSLQGAYGYTF
CDR3 DNA: TGTTCCAGCAGCTTACAGGGGGCCTATGGCTACACCTTC

D gene: TRBD1
V gene: TRBV30
clone size: -
J gene: TRBJ1-2
CDR3 protein: CAWRKTGTGGRGNYGYTF
CDR3 DNA: TGTGCCTGGAGAAAAACCGGGACAGGGGGGCGTGGAAACTATGGCTACACCTTC

D gene: TRBD2
V gene: TRBV11-2
clone size: -
J gene: TRBJ2-2
CDR3 protein: CASSFQRGGRGTGELFF
CDR3 DNA: TGTGCCAGCAGCTTTCAGCGGGGGGGCCGGGGAACCGGGGAGCTGTTTTTT

D gene: TRBD1
V gene: TRBV28
clone size: -
J gene: TRBJ2-1
CDR3 protein: CASSTGGASYNEQFF
CDR3 DNA: TGTGCCAGCAGTACAGGGGGCGCATCCTACAATGAGCAGTTCTTC